This T cell receptor beta chain was documented in a study of cytomegalovirus exposure and HLA in healthy donors. The germline CDR1 and CDR2 sequences are SGHDN and FVKESK. The ends were cut back, 4 bases at V and 4 bases at J, with 22 bases in the middle. This CDR3 is 17 amino acids long. On this clone: The antigen is not known.

Regarding the study as a whole: As confirmed in vitro, three CMV-associated chains were specific for CMV antigens. Analysis was performed later, and it showed HLA-associated TCR beta chains to be more clonally expanded than equally common others. In a later analysis, at a false discovery rate of 0.05, approximately 16,000 TCR beta sequences were associated with HLA alleles. The productive fraction for most TCR beta V segments was about 87% or about 30% in an earlier analysis.

Amplification used 60 Vbeta primers and 13 Jbeta primers. Clones were read by immunoSEQ multiplex PCR, and TCRdb kept only the in-frame ones, dropping some. The sample carries about 140,000 clones, roughly three fifths recorded once. The clonotype was recovered from a male donor in good health and CMV-seronegative. The chain uses TRBV14 and TRBJ2-5; D might be TRBD2 (6 bases). Sequencing was carried out using PBMCs. As DNA, the CDR3 is TGTGCCAGCAGCCCTAGCCGAGGCAGGGAGGATCGAGAGACCCAGTACTTC. This translates into CASSPSRGREDRETQYF.